Presented here are 28 T cell receptor beta chains from one specimen sequenced in a study of shared clonotypes between healthy human individuals. Measured with immunoSEQ multiplex PCR; TCRdb has only the in-frame clones, and not every one. This table has a few million clones, more than 85% appearing once. Sequencing was performed on naive CD4+ T cells from PBMCs. Subset indicated: CD45RA+ positively selected. Source of these receptors: a man between 18 and 35 years old in good health. Some clones in this sample may be carry-over from other donors' samples.

The gene calls are TRBV6-6 and TRBJ2-7, with a tentative D call TRBD1 (5 bases). Trimming removed 5 bases at V and 7 bases at J, with 21 bases between. The CDR3 runs to 15 residues. CDR1 and CDR2 from the germline V gene are MNHNY and SVGAGI (reference sequence). The CDR3 reads CASSPQGRGGMEQYF. In DNA, the CDR3 is TGTGCCAGCAGTCCCCAGGGCCGAGGTGGAATGGAGCAGTACTTC.

The chain couples TRBV5-5 to TRBJ1-5, with 7 bases lining up with TRBD1. This CDR3 has 15 residues. Trimming at V came to 3 bases and at J to 0 bases, leaving 3 bases not matched to a gene. The germline V gene has CDR1 SGHKS and CDR2 YYEKEE (reference sequence). As DNA, the CDR3 is TGTGCCAGCAGCTCGGGACAGAATAGCAATCAGCCCCAGCATTTT. Encoded protein: CASSSGQNSNQPQHF.

The chain joins TRBV4-1 to TRBJ1-3, with D unresolved. Germline loops: CDR1 MGHRA, CDR2 YSYEKL. V was pared by 2 bases and J by 0 bases, with 11 bases between. The CDR3 spans 16 residues. The CDR3 DNA follows: TGCGCCAGCAGCCAACTGTACAGCCGCTCTGGAAACACCATATATTTT. Protein: CASSQLYSRSGNTIYF.

The V gene is TRBV5-1, the J gene TRBJ2-3, with TRBD2 matching 12 bases. Trimming at V came to 0 bases and at J to 0 bases, leaving 8 bases not matched to a gene. Looked up from germline, CDR1 is SGHRS and CDR2 is YFSETQ. The CDR3 length is 19 residues. The CDR3 region has the DNA TGCGCCAGCAGCTTGGCCGCCCTAGCGGGAGGGACTAGCACAGATACGCAGTATTTT. Amino acid sequence: CASSLAALAGGTSTDTQYF.

DNA of the CDR3: TGTGCCAGCAGCCTTGTCACCGAAAAGACCCAGTACTTC. Translation gives CASSLVTEKTQYF. The chain employs TRBV13 and TRBJ2-5; no firm D call. This CDR3 is built from 13 residues. Germline-derived CDR1 and CDR2 are PRHDT and FYEKMQ (reference sequence). Trimming took off 5 bases at V and 6 bases at J, with 13 bases between the two ends.

CDR3 region: CASTSGGSNEQFF. The CDR3 DNA follows: TGTGCCAGCACCTCGGGCGGGAGCAATGAGCAGTTCTTC. This chain links TRBV5-6 with TRBJ2-1; 7 bases map to TRBD2. Germline lookup yields CDR1 SGHDT and CDR2 YYEEEE. This CDR3 is built from 13 residues. With 6 bases clipped from V and 6 bases from J, the junction kept 6 bases outside the gene matches.

V is TRBV2 and J is TRBJ1-2, with D hard to call. Germline V CDR1 and CDR2: SNHLY, FYNNEI. CDR3 length: 13 amino acids. Trimming pared 7 bases from V and 1 base from J, leaving 10 bases between. The CDR3 bases are TGTGCCAGCATTGTAGGGAATAACTATGGCTACACCTTC. The encoded protein is CASIVGNNYGYTF.

This chain's CDR3 is CASSDTSGRAPDTQYF. For the CDR3, the DNA is TGTGCCAGCAGCGATACTAGCGGGAGGGCCCCAGATACGCAGTATTTT. The rearrangement joins TRBV7-2 to TRBJ2-3, with 13 bases matching TRBD2. The CDR3 sequence is 16 residues long. V gave up 5 bases and J gave up 4 bases; unmatched junction bases: 6. The germline V gene has CDR1 SGHTA and CDR2 FQGNSA.

The V gene is TRBV5-4, the J gene TRBJ2-1; 12 bases fit TRBD2. The CDR3 extends over 15 amino acids. After removal of 0 bases from V and 9 bases from J, the junction contained 4 bases not matched to a gene. Germline V gene lookup returns CDR1 SGHNT and CDR2 YYREEE (reference sequence). The CDR3 DNA sequence: TGTGCCAGCAGCTTGGCTAGCGGGAGGGCAGGTGAGCAGTTCTTC. Residues: CASSLASGRAGEQFF.

The rearrangement links TRBV29-1 to TRBJ1-1; 9 positions match TRBD1. This CDR3 contains 13 residues. Germline CDR1 SQVTM, CDR2 ANQGSEA. Here the CDR3 DNA reads TGCACCATACGAGGACAGGGGCACACTGAAGCTTTCTTT. Translating it yields CTIRGQGHTEAFF.

The chain employs TRBV5-1 and TRBJ2-3, with D unresolved. Trimming took off 2 bases at V and 11 bases at J, with 12 bases between the two ends. Germline-derived CDR1 and CDR2 are SGHRS and YFSETQ. This CDR3 has 12 amino acids. CDR3 region: CASSLPAREQYF. CDR3 DNA sequence: TGCGCCAGCAGCTTACCGGCTCGAGAGCAGTATTTT.

CDR3 protein: CASSFGTGGVGQEKLFF. The CDR3 DNA follows: TGCGCCAGCAGCTTTGGGACAGGGGGCGTCGGTCAGGAAAAACTGTTTTTT. This chain joins TRBV5-1 and TRBJ1-4, with 12 bases matching TRBD1. The CDR3 contains 17 residues. The germline V gene encodes CDR1 SGHRS and CDR2 YFSETQ. Unmatched junction bases numbered 10, after V lost 2 bases and J lost 8 bases.

This chain's CDR3 is CASSKEWGGNQPQHF. The CDR3 DNA reads TGTGCCAGCAGTAAGGAATGGGGGGGCAATCAGCCCCAGCATTTT. This chain connects TRBV6-4 to TRBJ1-5; D perhaps matches TRBD1 (5 bases). Germline loops: CDR1 MRHNA, CDR2 SNTAGT. Between the trimmed V and J ends, which lost 5 bases and 2 bases, there was a span of 13 bases. This CDR3 region has 15 residues.

V usage is TRBV18 and J usage is TRBJ2-5; D not certain. The CDR3 extends over 11 amino acids. The germline V gene encodes CDR1 KGHSH and CDR2 LQKENI. Trimming removed 8 bases at V and 5 bases at J, with 9 bases between. CDR3 in DNA: TGTGCCAGCCCAAACCCCGAGACCCAGTACTTC. As protein: CASPNPETQYF.

The chain joins TRBV5-8 to TRBJ2-5, with 9 bases matching TRBD2. The germline gives CDR1 SGHTS, CDR2 YDEGEE. With 4 bases clipped from V and 4 bases from J, the junction kept 11 bases outside the gene matches. This CDR3 is 16 amino acids long. The CDR3: CASSARRAGGRETQYF. Written as DNA, the CDR3 is TGTGCCAGCAGCGCCCGGCGAGCGGGAGGTAGAGAGACCCAGTACTTC.

The V and J genes are TRBV10-3 and TRBJ1-3; TRBD1 matches at 10 bases. Germline V CDR1 and CDR2: ENHRY, SYGVKD. The CDR3 extends over 15 amino acids. The V segment lost 8 bases and the J segment 0 bases; nucleotides outside the gene matches: 4. CDR3 nucleotides: TGTGCCATCCAGGGACAGGGGAGCTCTGGAAACACCATATATTTT. The encoded protein is CAIQGQGSSGNTIYF.

This clone was picked up a small number of times. This chain links TRBV7-9 with TRBJ1-4; a possible D gene is TRBD1 (5 bases). The CDR3 extends over 13 amino acids. Looked up from germline, CDR1 is SEHNR and CDR2 is FQNEAQ (reference sequence). The V gene lost 3 bases and the J gene lost 8 bases, with 10 bases spanning the gap. This chain's CDR3 is CASSFAGEEKLFF. The DNA for the CDR3 is TGTGCCAGCAGCTTTGCGGGGGAGGAAAAACTGTTTTTT. Supplemented by reference TRBV7-9 and TRBJ1-4, the full variable domain reads DTGVSQNPRHKITKRGQNVTFRCDPISEHNRLYWYRQTLGQGPEFLTYFQNEAQLEKSRLLSDRFSAERPKGSFSTLEIQRTEQGDSAMYLCASSFAGEEKLFFGSGTQLSVL.

V and J are TRBV7-3 and TRBJ2-7, with TRBD2 identical over 11 bases. CDR3 length: 15 amino acids. Germline CDR1 reads SGHTA; CDR2 reads FQGTGA. V was pared by 5 bases and J by 8 bases, with 11 bases of the junction left unmatched. This CDR3 reads CASSPSTSGAGKQYF. CDR3 nucleotide sequence: TGTGCCAGCAGCCCCTCGACTAGCGGGGCCGGTAAGCAGTACTTC.

As concerns this clone: Other DNA sequences in the sample encode the same CDR3. The chain has TRBV28 and TRBJ1-1, with D maybe TRBD1 (5 bases). CDR1 MDHEN and CDR2 SYDVKM come from the germline V gene. Deletions cut 2 bases from V and 6 bases from J, with 7 bases between. The CDR3 extends over 12 amino acids. The CDR3 sequence is CASSLAGAEAFF. The DNA for the CDR3 is TGTGCCAGCAGTTTAGCGGGGGCTGAAGCTTTCTTT.

J is TRBJ2-7 and V is TRBV2; D could derive from TRBD1 or TRBD2 (5 bases each). This CDR3 contains 12 residues. The germline V gene has CDR1 SNHLY and CDR2 FYNNEI. The V end lost 4 bases, the J end lost 7 bases, and 11 bases lay between the germline ends. CDR3 nucleotides: TGTGCCAGCAGTGGGGGGTCTCGGGAGCAGTACTTC. Protein product: CASSGGSREQYF.

The chain carries TRBV5-8 and TRBJ1-2, with 8 bases that match TRBD1. V lost 4 bases and J lost 2; bases outside the gene matches: 4. Germline V gives CDR1 SGHTS, CDR2 YDEGEE. CDR3 length: 14 amino acids. CDR3 sequence: CASSGTGLNYGYTF. The CDR3 DNA sequence: TGTGCCAGCAGCGGGACAGGTTTAAACTATGGCTACACCTTC.

The rearrangement joins TRBV28 to TRBJ2-3, with D possibly being TRBD1 (6 bases). Germline V gives CDR1 MDHEN, CDR2 SYDVKM. V lost 8 bases and J 1 base, leaving 16 bases between the germline ends. The CDR3 sequence is 15 residues long. CDR3: CASPPTGKGTDTQYF. In DNA form, the CDR3 reads TGTGCCAGCCCACCTACAGGGAAGGGCACAGATACGCAGTATTTT. Variable domain in full (rest from reference TRBV28 and TRBJ2-3): DVKVTQSSRYLVKRTGEKVFLECVQDMDHENMFWYRQDPGLGLRLIYFSYDVKMKEKGDIPEGYSVSREKKERFSLILESASTNQTSMYLCASPPTGKGTDTQYFGPGTRLTVL.

The chain links TRBV5-4 to TRBJ2-3, with 8 nucleotides matching TRBD1. The CDR3 runs 14 residues. Looked up from germline, CDR1 is SGHNT and CDR2 is YYREEE (reference sequence). V lost 4 bases to trimming and J lost 3 bases; unmatched junction nucleotides: 4. Here the CDR3 reads CASSTGQATDTQYF. Here the CDR3 DNA reads TGTGCCAGCAGCACGGGACAGGCGACAGATACGCAGTATTTT.

This chain joins TRBV18 and TRBJ2-3; the match to TRBD2 covers 9 bases. With V trimmed by 2 bases and J by 0 bases, 3 bases remained unmatched. Germline CDR1 and CDR2: KGHSH and LQKENI. The CDR3 runs 16 residues. Here the CDR3 DNA reads TGTGCCAGCTCACCAGGGAGCGGGAGGAGCACAGATACGCAGTATTTT. This codes for CASSPGSGRSTDTQYF.

This chain connects TRBV19 to TRBJ2-7; 15 nucleotides line up with TRBD2. Unmatched junction bases numbered 6, after V lost 9 bases and J lost 0 bases. This CDR3 is 16 amino acids long. Germline V gene sequence: CDR1 LNHDA, CDR2 SQIVND (reference sequence). Here the CDR3 reads CARPRTSGRASYEQYF. The CDR3 bases are TGTGCCAGACCGAGGACTAGCGGGAGGGCCTCCTACGAGCAGTACTTC.

CDR3 DNA: TGTGCCAGCTCACAAGACCTGTACTCTGGAAACACCATATATTTT. Its translation: CASSQDLYSGNTIYF. The V gene is TRBV18, the J gene TRBJ1-3, with unresolved D. The CDR3 runs to 15 residues. Germline-derived CDR1 and CDR2 are KGHSH and LQKENI. The V gene lost 4 bases and the J gene lost 0 bases, with 10 bases spanning the gap.

V is TRBV5-5 and J is TRBJ1-4; D call uncertain. CDR3 length: 14 amino acids. Trimming left V 6 bases short and J 1 base short, with 10 bases between. Germline V lookup: CDR1 SGHKS, CDR2 YYEKEE (reference sequence). CDR3 sequence (DNA): TGTGCCAGCACCTATTGGGGAACTAATGAAAAACTGTTTTTT. Translating gives CASTYWGTNEKLFF.

V is TRBV7-2 and J is TRBJ1-2; the D gene is possibly TRBD1 (5 bases). Germline lookup yields CDR1 SGHTA and CDR2 FQGNSA. V was shortened by 5 bases and J by 0 bases, with 19 bases between the two germline ends. The CDR3 loop spans 17 amino acids. The CDR3: CASSPNQGAASNYGYTF. The DNA for the CDR3 is TGTGCCAGCAGCCCCAACCAAGGGGCCGCTTCTAACTATGGCTACACCTTC. Looking up the rest from reference TRBV7-2 and TRBJ1-2 gives the full variable domain: GAGVSQSPSNKVTEKGKDVELRCDPISGHTALYWYRQSLGQGLEFLIYFQGNSAPDKSGLPSDRFSAERTGGSVSTLTIQRTQQEDSAVYLCASSPNQGAASNYGYTFGSGTRLTVV.